This T cell receptor (beta chain) emerged from a study of T cell responses to AZD1222 COVID-19 vaccine. Per the germline V gene, CDR1 is MNHEY and CDR2 is SMNVEV (reference sequence). There are 13 residues in the CDR3. The V gene lost 4 bases and the J gene lost 0 bases, with 7 bases spanning the gap. Repertoires were generated with immunoSEQ multiplex PCR, while TCRdb's copy carries only in-frame clones and drops some. The sample has over 130,000 clones; around 95% are singletons. This material consisted of peripheral blood, taken on day 0 of AZD1222 vaccination. This receptor was taken from an adult in good health. The rearrangement uses TRBV27 and TRBJ2-7; perhaps TRBD1 as D (5 bases). The DNA for the CDR3 is TGTGCCAGCAGTTCACAGGACTCCTACGAGCAGTACGTC. This sequence encodes CASSSQDSYEQYV.